The rows below give T cell receptor beta chains drawn from one sample of a study of shared clonotypes between healthy human individuals. Data came from immunoSEQ multiplex PCR; TCRdb stores just in-frame clones and leaves some out. This sample carries roughly 530,000 clones, approximately 95% of them seen once, and the ten largest clones take 0.05% to 0.07%. Source material: naive CD4+ T cells sorted from blood. These receptors all stem from a woman in her 30s in good health. Both conserved end residues are part of each CDR3. Fields, in order: CDR3 DNA, CDR3 protein, clone size, J gene, V gene, D gene. D genes are given only for firm matches. Some rows mark clone size as missing; the rest say once, few, many or name a class of expanded clone.

TGTGCCAGCAGCACGTACTTCAGGTTAAGTTACGATGGCTACACCTTC	CASSTYFRLSYDGYTF	.	TRBJ1-2	TRBV11-2	.
TGTGCCAGCAGTGGTCAGGGGCTAGGCAATCAGCCCCAGCATTTT	CASSGQGLGNQPQHF	.	TRBJ1-5	TRBV2	.
TGCAGCGTTGTAAGGCCGGACAGGGGCACCTACGAGCAGTACTTC	CSVVRPDRGTYEQYF	once	TRBJ2-7	TRBV29-1	TRBD1
TGTGCCAGCAGCTTAGTCGGACTAGCGGTCTACGAGCAGTACTTC	CASSLVGLAVYEQYF	.	TRBJ2-7	TRBV7-9	TRBD2
TGTGCCAGTAGTAGCCACAACTACAATGAGCAGTTCTTC	CASSSHNYNEQFF	once	TRBJ2-1	TRBV19	.
TGTGCCAGCAGTACTACATGGGACAGTCTAACTGCAACTAATGAAAAACTGTTTTTT	CASSTTWDSLTATNEKLFF	.	TRBJ1-4	TRBV27	TRBD1
TGTGCCAGCAGAATACAGGGGATCAATGAAAAACTGTTTTTT	CASRIQGINEKLFF	.	TRBJ1-4	TRBV28	TRBD1
TGTGCCAGCAGCTTAGGGGCTGAGACAGGGCGCAATTCACCCCTCCACTTT	CASSLGAETGRNSPLHF	.	TRBJ1-6	TRBV7-9	TRBD1
TGTGCCGGCAAGGCTATCGACACTGAAGCTTTCTTT	CAGKAIDTEAFF	.	TRBJ1-1	TRBV28	.
TGTGCCAGCGCTTATGCAGGCTCAGATACGCAGTATTTT	CASAYAGSDTQYF	.	TRBJ2-3	TRBV6-6	.
TGTGCCATCAGTGAGTCCGGCAGGGCTAACTATGGCTACACCTTC	CAISESGRANYGYTF	.	TRBJ1-2	TRBV10-3	.
TGTGCCAGCAGCGTTTCCTCTGGGGCCAACGTCCTGACTTTC	CASSVSSGANVLTF	.	TRBJ2-6	TRBV9	.
TGTGCCAGCAGCCAAAAGGATCCACGATACTCAACTAATGAAAAACTGTTTTTT	CASSQKDPRYSTNEKLFF	.	TRBJ1-4	TRBV7-6	.
TGTGCCAGCAGTGAATTGGGTATCTCTGGGGCCAACGTCCTGACTTTC	CASSELGISGANVLTF	.	TRBJ2-6	TRBV2	.
TGTGCCAGCAGTTCTCAGGGAGCGGCCTCCTACGAGCAGTACTTC	CASSSQGAASYEQYF	.	TRBJ2-7	TRBV28	.
TGTGCCAGCAGCTTAAGGGGGCTATACAGACACTCTGGGGCCAACGTCCTGACTTTC	CASSLRGLYRHSGANVLTF	.	TRBJ2-6	TRBV7-9	TRBD1